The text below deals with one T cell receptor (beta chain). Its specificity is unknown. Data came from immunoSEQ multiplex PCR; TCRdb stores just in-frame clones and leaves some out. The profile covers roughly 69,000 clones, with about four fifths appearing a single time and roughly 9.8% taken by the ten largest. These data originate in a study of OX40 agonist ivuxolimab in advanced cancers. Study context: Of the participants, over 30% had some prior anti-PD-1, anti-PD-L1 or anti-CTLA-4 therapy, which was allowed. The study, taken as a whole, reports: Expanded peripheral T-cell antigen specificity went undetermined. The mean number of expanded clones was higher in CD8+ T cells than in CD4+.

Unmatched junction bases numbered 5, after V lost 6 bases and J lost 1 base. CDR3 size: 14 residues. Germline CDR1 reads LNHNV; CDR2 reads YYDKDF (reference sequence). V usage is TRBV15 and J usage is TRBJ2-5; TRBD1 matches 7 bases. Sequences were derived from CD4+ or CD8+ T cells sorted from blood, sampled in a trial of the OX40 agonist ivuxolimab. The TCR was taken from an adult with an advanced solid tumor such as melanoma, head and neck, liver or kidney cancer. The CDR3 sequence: CATRLGTAQETQYF. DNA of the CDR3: TGTGCCACCAGACTAGGGACAGCCCAAGAGACCCAGTACTTC.